This T cell receptor beta chain is drawn from a study of post-analysis software for immune sequencing data. Overall study context: Courses of disease covered relapsing-remitting, secondary progressive and progressive-relapsing multiple sclerosis.

The CDR3 spans 10 residues. The germline CDR1 and CDR2 sequences are MDHEN and SYDVKM. Notes on the study in general: About 5 TRBV segments were more frequent in patients than controls; TRBV5-6, TRBV5-1 and TRBV20-1 belonged to this group.

This clonotype was observed a handful of times. Its antigen remains unknown. Prepared TCR beta cDNA libraries contained unique molecular identifiers. T cells, roughly 1 to 10 million of them, yielded some 510,000 cDNA molecules. In TCRdb, the PCR reads were re-called with MiXCR into one record per CDR3 protein. The repertoire holds 350,000 to 450,000 distinct CDR3 sequences, with less than 35% as singletons. The sample was blood. This TCR derives from a girl aged 5-17 years with multiple sclerosis. The chain has TRBV28 and TRBJ2-5; 8 nucleotides align to TRBD2. The CDR3 nucleotides are TGTCCTCGGGGGGGTGAGACCCAGTACTTC. It is translated as CPRGGETQYF.